These 25 T cell receptor beta chains share one sample of origin, sequenced in a study of OX40 agonist ivuxolimab in advanced cancers. Sequencing used immunoSEQ multiplex PCR; TCRdb keeps in-frame clones, though not all of them. The sample shows some 60,000 clones, roughly 86% of them seen only once. Sequences were derived from CD4+ or CD8+ T cells sorted from blood, sampled in a trial of the OX40 agonist ivuxolimab. Receptors originate from an adult with an advanced solid tumor such as melanoma, head and neck, liver or kidney cancer.

The rearrangement uses TRBV9 and TRBJ2-1; D gene uncertain. The ends were cut back, 0 bases at V and 6 bases at J, with 7 bases in the middle. The V gene's germline CDR1 is SGDLS and CDR2 YYNGEE. CDR3 size: 13 residues. The CDR3 DNA reads TGTGCCAGCAGCGTAGGGGTCAGCAATGAGCAGTTCTTC. Translation: CASSVGVSNEQFF.

CDR3 residues: CASSLGTRRDSPLHF. CDR3 DNA sequence: TGTGCCAGCAGCTTGGGAACTCGGCGGGATTCACCCCTCCACTTT. The chain links TRBV5-4 to TRBJ1-6; D unresolved. This CDR3 is built from 15 residues. Germline lookup yields CDR1 SGHNT and CDR2 YYREEE (reference sequence). Trimming cost V 0 bases and J 8 bases, with 12 bases left between them.

This clone was seen once. V and J are TRBV19 and TRBJ1-1; D unresolved. The CDR3 extends over 11 amino acids. Germline V gene lookup returns CDR1 LNHDA and CDR2 SQIVND (reference sequence). The V and J ends lost 6 bases and 0 bases respectively, with 2 bases between them. The DNA for the CDR3 is TGTGCCAGTAGGTTGAACACTGAAGCTTTCTTT. This encodes CASRLNTEAFF.

The rearrangement joins TRBV6-6 to TRBJ2-7; D gene uncertain. The CDR3 is 14 amino acids. Germline V lookup: CDR1 MNHNY, CDR2 SVGAGI (reference sequence). V was cut by 8 bases and J by 6 bases, with 20 bases left in between. In DNA form, the CDR3 reads TGTGCCAGCTCCCCTACGCCGAGATTTGGCGAGCAGTACTTC. Protein sequence: CASSPTPRFGEQYF.

This chain connects TRBV7-3 to TRBJ2-3; D unclear. CDR3 length: 16 residues. Per germline, CDR1 SGHTA and CDR2 FQGTGA. Trimming removed 1 base from V and 5 bases from J, with 16 bases in between. The CDR3 nucleotides are TGTGCCAGCAGCTTAAGTGGCATTCTCGTCAGAGATACGCAGTATTTT. Protein: CASSLSGILVRDTQYF.

The chain joins TRBV10-3 to TRBJ2-6; D call uncertain. Germline lookup yields CDR1 ENHRY and CDR2 SYGVKD. The length of the CDR3 is 14 residues. The V and J ends lost 7 bases and 4 bases respectively, with 11 bases between them. The CDR3 DNA sequence: TGTGCCATCAAGCAGAGTCCGGGGGCCAACGTCCTGACTTTC. This sequence encodes CAIKQSPGANVLTF.

V usage is TRBV7-9 and J usage is TRBJ1-2; no definite D call. This CDR3 has 15 amino acids. V was trimmed by 2 bases and J by 8 bases, leaving 18 bases between them. CDR1 and CDR2 (germline): SEHNR, FQNEAQ (reference sequence). The CDR3 protein is CASSLTTGTGLGYTF. The CDR3 DNA reads as TGTGCCAGCAGCTTAACAACCGGCACGGGCTTAGGCTACACCTTC.

The chain has TRBV7-2 and TRBJ2-3; a weak D match, TRBD2 (6 bases). There are 16 residues in the CDR3. Germline V gene sequence: CDR1 SGHTA, CDR2 FQGNSA. V was cut by 5 bases and J by 7 bases, with 22 bases left in between. Here the CDR3 DNA reads TGTGCCAGCAGCCCCTCACTCGGAGGGGCGGCGAATACGCAGTATTTT. It is translated as CASSPSLGGAANTQYF.

CDR3 protein: CASSLGQAQPQHF. Written as DNA, the CDR3 is TGTGCCAGCAGCTTAGGCCAGGCTCAGCCCCAGCATTTT. The chain carries TRBV11-3 and TRBJ1-5; D is undetermined. Germline V gives CDR1 SGHNT, CDR2 YENEEA. V shed 1 base and J shed 6 bases, with 7 bases lying between them. CDR3 length: 13 amino acids.

The CDR3 sequence: CAESAGGPNSPLHF. The CDR3 DNA reads TGTGCCGAATCTGCAGGGGGCCCTAATTCACCCCTCCACTTT. The chain is built from TRBV7-9 and TRBJ1-6; 8 bases fit TRBD1. The J segment lost 6 bases and the V segment lost 11 bases, leaving 9 bases of the junction unmatched. Germline assignment: CDR1 SEHNR and CDR2 FQNEAQ (reference sequence). The CDR3 contains 14 residues.

The chain couples TRBV4-3 to TRBJ2-7; 8 nucleotides align to TRBD1. The V gene's germline CDR1 is LGHNA and CDR2 YSLEER. The CDR3 is 14 amino acids. The V segment lost 1 base and the J segment 6 bases; nucleotides outside the gene matches: 5. In nucleotides, the CDR3 is TGCGCCAGCAGCCAAGGGACAGGGTTCGGCGAGCAGTACTTC. It codes for CASSQGTGFGEQYF.

The chain employs TRBV30 and TRBJ2-2; D gene ambiguous. The germline V and J ends were trimmed by 0 bases and 4 bases, with 12 bases remaining between them. The CDR3 loop spans 15 amino acids. CDR1 is GTSNPN and CDR2 is SVGIG in the germline V gene (reference sequence). The CDR3 protein is CAWSVRRLTTGELFF. The CDR3 nucleotides are TGTGCCTGGAGTGTACGAAGGCTTACCACCGGGGAGCTGTTTTTT.

The table lists this clone with a count of one. This CDR3 is CASSFRGANTEAFF. The DNA of the CDR3 is TGTGCCAGCAGCTTTCGGGGGGCGAACACTGAAGCTTTCTTT. This sequence joins TRBV11-3 and TRBJ1-1; a possible D gene is TRBD1 (6 bases). The CDR3 is made up of 14 amino acids. Per germline, CDR1 SGHNT and CDR2 YENEEA. V was cut by 3 bases and J by 1 base, with 9 bases left in between.

This rearrangement joins TRBV5-4 to TRBJ1-5, with D possibly matching TRBD1 (5 bases). Germline loops: CDR1 SGHNT, CDR2 YYREEE (reference sequence). The CDR3 length is 15 residues. V lost 0 bases to trimming and J lost 7 bases, with 14 bases between them. CDR3 amino acids: CASSLGGQGWQPQHF. CDR3 sequence (DNA): TGTGCCAGCAGCTTGGGCGGGCAGGGTTGGCAGCCCCAGCATTTT.

The chain carries TRBV25-1 and TRBJ2-3, with D perhaps matching TRBD2 (5 bases). V lost 4 bases and J lost 6, with 11 bases in between. Germline V lookup: CDR1 MGHDK, CDR2 SYGVNS. The CDR3 runs to 13 residues. CDR3 nucleotide sequence: TGTGCCAGCAGTGCGGGGATGGATGATACGCAGTATTTT. This gives the protein CASSAGMDDTQYF.

The chain couples TRBV6-5 to TRBJ2-7; D gene unclear. Germline CDR1 is MNHEY and CDR2 is SVGAGI. This CDR3 spans 15 amino acids. V was pared by 0 bases and J by 5 bases, with 14 bases between. The CDR3 loop reads CASSYSSLNRHEQYF. The DNA for the CDR3 is TGTGCCAGCAGTTACTCATCCCTGAATCGGCACGAGCAGTACTTC.

The chain is built from TRBV5-1 and TRBJ2-7; TRBD1 matches at 8 bases. The ends lost 1 base at V and 6 bases at J; junction bases unmatched: 6. CDR1 and CDR2 (germline): SGHRS, YFSETQ. CDR3 length: 14 amino acids. CDR3: CASSLLQGASEQYF. The CDR3 DNA reads TGCGCCAGCAGCTTGCTTCAGGGGGCCAGCGAGCAGTACTTC.

The chain uses TRBV30 and TRBJ1-1; D is ambiguous. V shed 3 bases and J shed 5 bases, with 7 bases lying between them. Germline-derived CDR1 and CDR2 are GTSNPN and SVGIG (reference sequence). This CDR3 contains 11 residues. CDR3 sequence (DNA): TGTGCCTGGAGGGAGGAGACTGAAGCTTTCTTT. Translated, it gives CAWREETEAFF.

Comment on this clone: Germline is not matched at one junction end, which may reflect a read error. V usage is TRBV5-4 and J usage is TRBJ1-2; the D is unclear. The CDR3 length is 15 residues. Germline values: CDR1 SGHNT, CDR2 YYREEE (reference sequence). The CDR3 reads CASSQEGYSSDGYTF. The CDR3 DNA reads as TGCGCCAGCAGCCAAGAGGGATACTCATCCGATGGCTACACCTTC.

The rearrangement uses TRBV7-9 and TRBJ2-3, with D perhaps matching TRBD1 (6 bases). The germline CDR1 and CDR2 sequences are SEHNR and FQNEAQ (reference sequence). The CDR3 length is 14 residues. Trimming pared 4 bases from V and 1 base from J, leaving 9 bases between. CDR3 protein: CASSSRTGTDTQYF. Here the CDR3 DNA reads TGTGCCAGCAGCTCCCGGACAGGCACAGATACGCAGTATTTT.

CDR3 DNA: TGCGCCAGCAGCTCACTCCAAGTAGAGGAGACCCAGTACTTC. It translates to CASSSLQVEETQYF. The chain recombines TRBV5-1 with TRBJ2-5; the D is unclear. V lost 3 bases and J lost 5, with 14 bases in between. CDR1 and CDR2 from the germline V gene are SGHRS and YFSETQ. The CDR3 sequence is 14 residues long.

This clone was observed a few times. The chain joins TRBV5-1 to TRBJ2-3, with a weak D call TRBD1 (6 bases). V was shortened by 4 bases and J by 3 bases, with 15 bases between the two germline ends. CDR1 is SGHRS, CDR2 YFSETQ, per germline. CDR3 length: 15 residues. This CDR3 is CASSPRVGATDTQYF. In DNA, the CDR3 is TGCGCCAGCAGCCCGAGGGTGGGGGCGACAGATACGCAGTATTTT. The full variable domain, its missing parts supplied by reference TRBV5-1 and TRBJ2-3, is KAGVTQTPRYLIKTRGQQVTLSCSPISGHRSVSWYQQTPGQGLQFLFEYFSETQRNKGNFPGRFSGRQFSNSRSEMNVSTLELGDSALYLCASSPRVGATDTQYFGPGTRLTVL.

This clone was recorded only once. This rearrangement joins TRBV7-2 to TRBJ2-7, with D possibly being TRBD1 (6 bases). Per the germline V gene, CDR1 is SGHTA and CDR2 is FQGNSA. V lost 5 bases to trimming and J lost 3 bases, with 14 bases between them. This CDR3 region has 14 residues. The CDR3 here is CASSPPGVFYEQYF. The DNA for the CDR3 is TGTGCCAGCAGCCCCCCAGGGGTTTTCTACGAGCAGTACTTC. The complete variable domain, with remaining parts taken from reference TRBV7-2 and TRBJ2-7, reads GAGVSQSPSNKVTEKGKDVELRCDPISGHTALYWYRQSLGQGLEFLIYFQGNSAPDKSGLPSDRFSAERTGGSVSTLTIQRTQQEDSAVYLCASSPPGVFYEQYFGPGTRLTVT.

J is TRBJ1-1 and V is TRBV11-2, with D perhaps TRBD1 (5 bases). Germline-derived CDR1 and CDR2 are SGHAT and FQNNGV. The CDR3 loop spans 15 amino acids. Trimming removed 7 bases at V and 0 bases at J, with 15 bases between. This CDR3 is CASIAQGGLNTEAFF. The CDR3 coding sequence is TGTGCCAGCATCGCCCAGGGCGGACTGAACACTGAAGCTTTCTTT.

V is TRBV27 and J is TRBJ1-4, with unresolved D. With 2 bases removed from V and 4 bases from J, the gap between germline ends came to 8 bases. CDR1 MNHEY and CDR2 SMNVEV come from the germline V gene (reference sequence). The CDR3 is 14 residues long. In DNA, the CDR3 is TGTGCCAGCAGTTTAACCCCCTATAATGAAAAACTGTTTTTT. Its translation: CASSLTPYNEKLFF. Together with reference TRBV27 and TRBJ1-4, the CDR3 gives the full variable domain: EAQVTQNPRYLITVTGKKLTVTCSQNMNHEYMSWYRQDPGLGLRQIYYSMNVEVTDKGDVPEGYKVSRKEKRNFPLILESPSPNQTSLYFCASSLTPYNEKLFFGSGTQLSVL.